The 12 T cell receptor beta chains reported below all come from one sample, sequenced in a study of identical twins' blood T cells. TCRdb called the 5' RACE reads again in MiXCR, with one record for every CDR3 protein. Of a few hundred thousand distinct CDR3 sequences detected, more than 25% appear once; the ten largest clones hold about 6%. Input material: PBMCs. These receptors came from a woman between 18 and 50 years old in good health.

The rearrangement links TRBV5-1 to TRBJ1-1; D remains unclear. From germline, CDR1 is SGHRS and CDR2 YFSETQ. Trimming took off 0 bases at V and 0 bases at J, with 6 bases between the two ends. CDR3 size: 14 residues. The CDR3 spells CASSLAAMNTEAFF. The CDR3 DNA reads as TGCGCCAGCAGCTTGGCGGCTATGAACACTGAAGCTTTCTTT.

This sequence joins TRBV7-9 and TRBJ2-3, with D unclear. The CDR3 has 14 amino acids. Germline V gives CDR1 SEHNR, CDR2 FQNEAQ (reference sequence). The germline V and J ends were trimmed by 6 bases and 0 bases, with 10 bases remaining between them. CDR3 coding DNA: TGTGCCAGCAGAACCCCGGACAGCACAGATACGCAGTATTTT. This sequence encodes CASRTPDSTDTQYF.

This clonotype was observed a few times. The chain recombines TRBV20-1 with TRBJ1-2, with D perhaps TRBD1 (5 bases). The CDR3 contains 14 residues. Trimming took 0 bases from V and 4 from J, leaving 12 bases between them. CDR1 and CDR2 from the germline V gene are DFQATT and SNEGSKA (reference sequence). CDR3 sequence (DNA): TGCAGTGCTAGAGATGTAAGACAGACCTATGGCTACACCTTC. Translated, it gives CSARDVRQTYGYTF.

This clonotype turned up a few times. This chain uses TRBV25-1 with TRBJ1-3; no definite D call. The CDR3 totals 16 residues. Trimming left V 4 bases short and J 1 base short, with 14 bases between. CDR1 and CDR2 from the germline V gene are MGHDK and SYGVNS. The CDR3 DNA reads TGTGCCAGCAGTGCTTCCGGGCCTACATCTGGAAACACCATATATTTT. It translates to CASSASGPTSGNTIYF. Based on the CDR3 plus reference TRBV25-1 and TRBJ1-3, the full variable domain is EADIYQTPRYLVIGTGKKITLECSQTMGHDKMYWYQQDPGMELHLIHYSYGVNSTEKGDLSSESTVSRIRTEHFPLTLESARPSHTSQYLCASSASGPTSGNTIYFGEGSWLTVV.

This clonotype was detected many times. The rearrangement links TRBV29-1 to TRBJ2-3; D call uncertain. V lost 5 bases to trimming and J lost 0 bases, with 9 bases between them. This CDR3 spans 13 amino acids. The germline V gene has CDR1 SQVTM and CDR2 ANQGSEA. CDR3 sequence reads: CSVNFRSTDTQYF. CDR3 DNA sequence: TGCAGCGTTAATTTTAGGAGCACAGATACGCAGTATTTT.

Note on this clonotype: At one end the junction does not follow the germline gene, possibly because of a read error. The chain combines TRBV9 with TRBJ1-1; D not resolved. Germline assignment: CDR1 SGDLS and CDR2 YYNGEE. The CDR3 is 15 amino acids. The CDR3: CASSVGVGYNTEAFF. CDR3 DNA: TGTGCCAGCAGCGTAGGAGTGGGATACAACACTGAGGCTTTCTTT.

This clonotype has just a few counts. The chain employs TRBV6-1 and TRBJ2-7; D perhaps matches TRBD1 (6 bases). Trimming shortened V by 3 bases and J by 3 bases, and 15 bases separated the two germline ends. The CDR3 runs to 15 residues. CDR1 and CDR2 (germline): MNHNS, SASEGT. The CDR3 loop is CASSDRQGPFYEQYF. The CDR3 coding sequence is TGTGCCAGCAGTGACCGGCAGGGGCCATTCTACGAGCAGTACTTC.

This clonotype was picked up a small number of times. The rearrangement joins TRBV5-1 to TRBJ2-1; D is undetermined. CDR3 length: 15 residues. From germline, CDR1 is SGHRS and CDR2 YFSETQ. Deletions cut 4 bases from V and 8 bases from J, with 19 bases between. CDR3 sequence: CASSPLTQTRHEQFF. The CDR3 DNA follows: TGCGCCAGCAGCCCCTTGACTCAAACCAGGCATGAGCAGTTCTTC.

This clonotype was counted a single time. The junction departs from the called germline gene at one end, perhaps through a read error. The chain links TRBV4-2 to TRBJ1-2; TRBD1 is a possible D gene (6 bases). CDR3 size: 16 residues. CDR1 is LGHNA and CDR2 is YNFKEQ in the germline V gene. CDR3 bases: TGTGCCAGCGGCCAAGATGAGAAGTCTTGGGGGGCTGGCTACACCTTC. Its protein is CASGQDEKSWGAGYTF.

Details on this clonotype: This may arise from a read error, as a much more abundant clone is one base away. V usage is TRBV12-3 or TRBV12-4 and J usage is TRBJ2-3; D is possibly TRBD2 (7 bases). The CDR3 has 16 residues. Trimming stripped 3 bases from V and 0 bases from J, with 13 bases between. The CDR3 region is CASSFERGASTDTQYF. The CDR3 DNA reads as TGTGCCAGCAGTTTTGAACGGGGGGCTAGCACAGATACGCAGTATTTT.

At least ten counts were recorded for this clonotype. The genes are TRBV18 and TRBJ1-6; no firm D call. This CDR3 contains 12 residues. CDR1 is KGHSH, CDR2 LQKENI, per germline. The germline V and J ends were trimmed by 6 bases and 6 bases, with 6 bases remaining between them. Here the CDR3 DNA reads TGTGCCAGCTCCAGAGTTAATTCACCCCTCCACTTT. It codes for CASSRVNSPLHF.

This sequence joins TRBV5-5 and TRBJ2-2; 7 bases fit TRBD1. The CDR3 length is 15 residues. CDR1 and CDR2 from the germline V gene are SGHKS and YYEKEE (reference sequence). J lost 1 base, V lost 3 bases, and 3 bases had no gene match. The CDR3, as DNA: TGTGCCAGCAGCTATCGGACAGGGAACACCGGGGAGCTGTTTTTT. Protein product: CASSYRTGNTGELFF.